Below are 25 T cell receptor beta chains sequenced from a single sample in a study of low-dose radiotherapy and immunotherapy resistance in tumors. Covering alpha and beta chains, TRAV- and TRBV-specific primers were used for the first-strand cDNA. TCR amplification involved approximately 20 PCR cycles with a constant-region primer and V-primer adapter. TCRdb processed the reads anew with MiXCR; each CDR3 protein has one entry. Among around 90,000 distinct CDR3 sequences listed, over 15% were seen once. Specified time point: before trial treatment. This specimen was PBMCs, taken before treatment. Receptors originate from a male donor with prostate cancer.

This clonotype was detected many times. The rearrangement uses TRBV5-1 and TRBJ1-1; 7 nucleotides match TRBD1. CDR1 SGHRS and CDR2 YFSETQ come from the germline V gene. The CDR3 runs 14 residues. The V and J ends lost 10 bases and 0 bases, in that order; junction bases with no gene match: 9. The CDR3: CAGIMTGMNTEAFF. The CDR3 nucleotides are TGCGCCGGAATAATGACAGGGATGAACACTGAAGCTTTCTTT.

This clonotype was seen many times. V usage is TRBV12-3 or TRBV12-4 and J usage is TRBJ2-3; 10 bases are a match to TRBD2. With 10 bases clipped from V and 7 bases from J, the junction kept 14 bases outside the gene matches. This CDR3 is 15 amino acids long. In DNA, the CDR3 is TGTGCCACCAAAGGCCTAGCGGGAGTGTTATATACGCAGTATTTT. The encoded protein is CATKGLAGVLYTQYF.

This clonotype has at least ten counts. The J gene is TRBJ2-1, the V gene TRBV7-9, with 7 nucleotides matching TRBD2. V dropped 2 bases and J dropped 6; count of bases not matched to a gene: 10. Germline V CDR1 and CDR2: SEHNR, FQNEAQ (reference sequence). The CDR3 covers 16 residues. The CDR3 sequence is CASSLTAAGVGNEQFF. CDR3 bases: TGTGCCAGCAGCTTAACTGCGGCGGGAGTGGGCAATGAGCAGTTCTTC.

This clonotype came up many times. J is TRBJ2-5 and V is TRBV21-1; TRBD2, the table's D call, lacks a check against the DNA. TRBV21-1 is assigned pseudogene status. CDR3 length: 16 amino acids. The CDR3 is CASSSGPIGRKETQYF. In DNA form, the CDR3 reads TGTGCCAGCAGTTCGGGGCCCATAGGGCGGAAAGAGACCCAGTACTTC.

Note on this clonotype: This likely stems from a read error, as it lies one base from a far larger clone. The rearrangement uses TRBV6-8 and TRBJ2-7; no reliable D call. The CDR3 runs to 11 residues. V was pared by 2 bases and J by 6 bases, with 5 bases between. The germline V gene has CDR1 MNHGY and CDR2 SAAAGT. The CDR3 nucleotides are TGTGCCAGCAGTTACCGGTGCGAGCAGTACTTC. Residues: CASSYRCEQYF.

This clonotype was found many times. In DNA form, the CDR3 reads TGTGCCAGCAGTATCGAAGCGTGGGGCGGCACAGATACGCAGTATTTT. This sequence encodes CASSIEAWGGTDTQYF. The J gene is TRBJ2-3, the V gene TRBV27; tentatively, D is TRBD1 (5 bases). The CDR3 totals 16 residues. The ends were cut back, 5 bases at V and 1 base at J, with 16 bases in the middle. Germline assignment: CDR1 MNHEY and CDR2 SMNVEV (reference sequence).

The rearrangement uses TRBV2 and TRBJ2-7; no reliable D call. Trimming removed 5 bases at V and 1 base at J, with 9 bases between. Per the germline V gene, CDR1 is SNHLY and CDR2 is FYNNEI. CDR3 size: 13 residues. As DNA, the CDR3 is TGTGCCAGCAGTAATTTGGAGTCCTACGAGCAGTACTTC. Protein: CASSNLESYEQYF.

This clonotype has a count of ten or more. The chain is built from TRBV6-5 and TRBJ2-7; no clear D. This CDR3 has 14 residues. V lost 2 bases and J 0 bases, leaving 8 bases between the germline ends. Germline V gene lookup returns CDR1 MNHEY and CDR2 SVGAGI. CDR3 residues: CASSYIGISYEQYF. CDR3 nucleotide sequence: TGTGCCAGCAGTTACATAGGGATCTCCTACGAGCAGTACTTC.

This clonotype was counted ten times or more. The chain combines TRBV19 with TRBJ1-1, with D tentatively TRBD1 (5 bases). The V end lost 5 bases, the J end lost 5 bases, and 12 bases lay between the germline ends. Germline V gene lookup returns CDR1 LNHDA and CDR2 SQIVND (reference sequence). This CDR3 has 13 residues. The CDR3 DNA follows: TGTGCCAGTAGTTTTCAGGGTGGTACTGAAGCTTTCTTT. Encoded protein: CASSFQGGTEAFF. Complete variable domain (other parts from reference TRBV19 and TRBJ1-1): DGGITQSPKYLFRKEGQNVTLSCEQNLNHDAMYWYRQDPGQGLRLIYYSQIVNDFQKGDIAEGYSVSREKKESFPLTVTSAQKNPTAFYLCASSFQGGTEAFFGQGTRLTVV.

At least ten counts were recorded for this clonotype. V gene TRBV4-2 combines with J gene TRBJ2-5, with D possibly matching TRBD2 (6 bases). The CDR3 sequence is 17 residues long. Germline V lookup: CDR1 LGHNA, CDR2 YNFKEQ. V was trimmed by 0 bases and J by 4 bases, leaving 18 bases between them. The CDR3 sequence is CASSQEGSAGIGETQYF. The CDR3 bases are TGTGCCAGCAGCCAAGAGGGCAGCGCGGGAATTGGAGAGACCCAGTACTTC.

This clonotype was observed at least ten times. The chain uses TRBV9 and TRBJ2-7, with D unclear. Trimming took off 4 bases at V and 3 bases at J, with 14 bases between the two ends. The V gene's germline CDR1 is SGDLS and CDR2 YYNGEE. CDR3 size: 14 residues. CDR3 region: CASSPTGYDYEQYF. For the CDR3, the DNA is TGTGCCAGCAGCCCAACCGGGTACGACTACGAGCAGTACTTC.

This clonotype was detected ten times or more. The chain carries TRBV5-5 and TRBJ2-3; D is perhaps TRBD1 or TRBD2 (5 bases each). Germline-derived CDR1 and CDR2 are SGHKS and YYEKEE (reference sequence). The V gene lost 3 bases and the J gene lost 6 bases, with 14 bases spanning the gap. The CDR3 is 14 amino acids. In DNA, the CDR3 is TGTGCCAGCAGCTGGGCCAAGGGGACGGATACGCAGTATTTT. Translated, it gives CASSWAKGTDTQYF.

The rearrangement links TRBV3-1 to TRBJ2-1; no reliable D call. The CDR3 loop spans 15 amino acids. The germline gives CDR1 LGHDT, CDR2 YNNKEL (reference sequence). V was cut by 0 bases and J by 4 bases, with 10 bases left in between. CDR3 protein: CASSQDAARYNEQFF. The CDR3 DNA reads TGTGCCAGCAGCCAAGACGCGGCAAGGTACAATGAGCAGTTCTTC.

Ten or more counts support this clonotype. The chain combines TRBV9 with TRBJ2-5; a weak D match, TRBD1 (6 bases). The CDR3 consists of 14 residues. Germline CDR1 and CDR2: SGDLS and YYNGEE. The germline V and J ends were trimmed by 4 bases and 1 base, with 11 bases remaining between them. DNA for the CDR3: TGTGCCAGCAGCCTCGGGACAATCCAAGAGACCCAGTACTTC. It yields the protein CASSLGTIQETQYF.

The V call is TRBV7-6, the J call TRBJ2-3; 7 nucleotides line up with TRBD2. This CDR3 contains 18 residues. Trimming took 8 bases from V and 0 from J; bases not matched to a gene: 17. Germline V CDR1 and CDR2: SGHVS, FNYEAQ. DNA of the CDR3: TGTGCCAGCTCGACCCCGCGGGGGTCACTCCCCAGCACAGATACGCAGTATTTT. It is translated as CASSTPRGSLPSTDTQYF.

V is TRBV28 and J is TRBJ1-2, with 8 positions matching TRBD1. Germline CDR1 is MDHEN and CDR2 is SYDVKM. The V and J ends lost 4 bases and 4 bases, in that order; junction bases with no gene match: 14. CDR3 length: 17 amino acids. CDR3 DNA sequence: TGTGCCAGCAGTTCTGGACAGGGATTCCGTAAAAGCTATGGCTACACCTTC. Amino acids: CASSSGQGFRKSYGYTF.

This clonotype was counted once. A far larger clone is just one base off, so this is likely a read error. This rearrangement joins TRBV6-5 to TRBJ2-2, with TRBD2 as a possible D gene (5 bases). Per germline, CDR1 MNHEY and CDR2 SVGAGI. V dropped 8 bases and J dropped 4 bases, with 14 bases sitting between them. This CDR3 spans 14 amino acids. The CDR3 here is CASGGAVGTGELFF. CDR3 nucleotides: TGTGCCAGCGGAGGAGCGGTCGGCACCGGGGAGCTGTTTTTT.

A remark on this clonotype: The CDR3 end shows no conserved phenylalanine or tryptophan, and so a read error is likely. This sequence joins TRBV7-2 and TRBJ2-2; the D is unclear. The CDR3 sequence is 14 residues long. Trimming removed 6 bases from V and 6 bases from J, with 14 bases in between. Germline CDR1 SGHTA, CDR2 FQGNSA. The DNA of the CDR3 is TGTGCCAGCAGACCACATGGGAAGGCCGGGGAGCTGTTTCTT. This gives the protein CASRPHGKAGELFL.

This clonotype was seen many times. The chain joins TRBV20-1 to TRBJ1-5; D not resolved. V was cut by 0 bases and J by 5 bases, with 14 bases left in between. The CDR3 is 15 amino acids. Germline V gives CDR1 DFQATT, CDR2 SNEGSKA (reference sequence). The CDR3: CSARDHRLLHQPQHF. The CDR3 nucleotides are TGCAGTGCTAGAGACCACCGCCTTCTCCATCAGCCCCAGCATTTT.

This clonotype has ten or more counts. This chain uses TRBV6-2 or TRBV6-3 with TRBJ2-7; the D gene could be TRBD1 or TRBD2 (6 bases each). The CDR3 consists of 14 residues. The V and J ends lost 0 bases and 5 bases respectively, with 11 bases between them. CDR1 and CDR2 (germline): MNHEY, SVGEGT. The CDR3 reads CASSYSVGGNEQYF. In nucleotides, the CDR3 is TGTGCCAGCAGTTACTCGGTGGGGGGCAACGAGCAGTACTTC.

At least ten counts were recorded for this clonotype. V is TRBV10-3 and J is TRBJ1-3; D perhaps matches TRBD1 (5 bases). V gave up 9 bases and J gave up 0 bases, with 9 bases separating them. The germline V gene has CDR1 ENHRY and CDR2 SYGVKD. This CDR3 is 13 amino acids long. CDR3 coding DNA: TGTGCCATTACAGGAAACTCTGGAAACACCATATATTTT. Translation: CAITGNSGNTIYF.

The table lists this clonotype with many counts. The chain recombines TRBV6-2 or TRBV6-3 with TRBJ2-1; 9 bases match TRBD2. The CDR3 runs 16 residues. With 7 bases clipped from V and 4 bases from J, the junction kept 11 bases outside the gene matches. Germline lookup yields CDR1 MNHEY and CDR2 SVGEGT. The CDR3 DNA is TGTGCCAGCAAGATCCGCGGGGGGGCTAGGTACAATGAGCAGTTCTTC. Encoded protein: CASKIRGGARYNEQFF.

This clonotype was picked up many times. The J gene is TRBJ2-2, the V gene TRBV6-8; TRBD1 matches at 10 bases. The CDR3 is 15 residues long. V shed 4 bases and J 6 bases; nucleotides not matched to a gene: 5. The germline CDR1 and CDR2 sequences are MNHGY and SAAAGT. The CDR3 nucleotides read TGTGCCAGCAGTTTCGGACAGGGGGTCGCCGGGGAGCTGTTTTTT. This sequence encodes CASSFGQGVAGELFF.

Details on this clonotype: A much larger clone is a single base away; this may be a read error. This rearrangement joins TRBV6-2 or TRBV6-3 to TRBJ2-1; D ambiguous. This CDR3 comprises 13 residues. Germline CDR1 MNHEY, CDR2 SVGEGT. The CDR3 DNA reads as TGTGCCAGCAACCTCAAAAATTACAGTGAGCAGTTCTTC. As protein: CASNLKNYSEQFF.

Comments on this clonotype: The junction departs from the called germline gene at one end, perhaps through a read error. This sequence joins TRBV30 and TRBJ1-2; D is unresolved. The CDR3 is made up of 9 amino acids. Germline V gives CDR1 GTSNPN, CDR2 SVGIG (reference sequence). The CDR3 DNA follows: TGTGCCTGGAGGTCTGGTCACCTCTTC. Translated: CAWRSGHLF.